The 9 T cell receptor beta chains reported below all come from one sample, sequenced in a study of blood T cell repertoires in COVID-19 (dated by TCRdb to the early 2020s). Libraries were constructed by the immunoSEQ multiplex PCR assay. TCRdb mirrors the immuneACCESS table, restricted to in-frame sequences. Some clones are absent from its copies; in checked studies, under half trace to an unresolved V gene, and the reason for the others is unknown. The sample yields 300,000 to 450,000 clones; 80% to 90% were counted once. The ten largest clones add up to around 1.3% of the sample. The specimen sequenced was PBMCs or T cells enriched from blood (not recorded which). Source of these receptors: a man aged 25 to 40 who had recovered from COVID-19.

The chain couples TRBV11-2 to TRBJ2-5; TRBD2 aligns across 11 bases. The V and J ends lost 5 bases and 5 bases, in that order; junction bases with no gene match: 10. The CDR3 runs to 16 residues. Germline V gene sequence: CDR1 SGHAT, CDR2 FQNNGV. In DNA form, the CDR3 reads TGTGCCAGCAGCCCCCATAGCGGGGGGGCCGGCGAGACCCAGTACTTC. It codes for CASSPHSGGAGETQYF.

V gene TRBV30 combines with J gene TRBJ1-1; the D gene is possibly TRBD1 (6 bases). This CDR3 contains 13 residues. From germline, CDR1 is GTSNPN and CDR2 SVGIG (reference sequence). Trimming left V 8 bases short and J 4 bases short, with 17 bases between. CDR3 sequence (DNA): TGTGCCGGGGAACAGGGAGGGGGCACTGAAGCTTTCTTT. It is translated as CAGEQGGGTEAFF.

The rearrangement uses TRBV5-5 and TRBJ1-2; possible D gene TRBD1, 5 bases. V lost 1 base, J lost 3 bases, and 13 bases lay in between. The CDR3 has 15 residues. Germline V lookup: CDR1 SGHKS, CDR2 YYEKEE (reference sequence). As DNA, the CDR3 is TGTGCCAGCAGCTTGCTCGGACCGGGGGACTATGGCTACACCTTC. It is translated as CASSLLGPGDYGYTF.

The table lists this clone with a count of one. This chain links TRBV27 with TRBJ2-2; 9 nucleotides agree with TRBD2. The germline CDR1 and CDR2 sequences are MNHEY and SMNVEV (reference sequence). The CDR3 spans 15 residues. The V and J ends lost 3 bases and 7 bases, in that order; junction bases with no gene match: 6. The CDR3 DNA is TGTGCCAGCAGTTTCCGCGGGGGGGCCGTCGGGGAGCTGTTTTTT. Residues: CASSFRGGAVGELFF.

The chain carries TRBV6-1 and TRBJ1-2; D unclear. There are 13 residues in the CDR3. Germline-derived CDR1 and CDR2 are MNHNS and SASEGT. Trimming stripped 3 bases from V and 4 bases from J, with 9 bases between. The CDR3 DNA follows: TGTGCCAGCAGTGACGTCCGGGGCTATGGCTACACCTTC. Residues: CASSDVRGYGYTF.

V is TRBV4-2 and J is TRBJ1-3, with TRBD1 as a possible D gene (5 bases). The germline CDR1 and CDR2 sequences are LGHNA and YNFKEQ. V lost 5 bases and J lost 4, with 15 bases in between. CDR3 length equals 15 residues. This CDR3 is CASSWEGSTGNTIYF. The CDR3 DNA follows: TGTGCCAGCAGCTGGGAGGGGTCGACAGGAAACACCATATATTTT.

J is TRBJ1-5 and V is TRBV9; unclear D gene. V dropped 5 bases and J dropped 6 bases, with 15 bases sitting between them. CDR3 length: 14 amino acids. Germline CDR1 is SGDLS and CDR2 is YYNGEE. The DNA of the CDR3 is TGTGCCAGCAGTGAGGGCCTCGCAAGTCAGCCCCAGCATTTT. This gives the protein CASSEGLASQPQHF.

This clone has a single count. The chain joins TRBV5-4 to TRBJ2-5, with 8 bases fitting TRBD2. Trimming took 1 base from V and 4 from J; bases not matched to a gene: 3. This CDR3 contains 14 residues. Germline-derived CDR1 and CDR2 are SGHNT and YYREEE (reference sequence). CDR3: CASSLRGGTETQYF. The CDR3 DNA sequence: TGTGCCAGCAGCTTGCGGGGGGGCACAGAGACCCAGTACTTC.

This clone came up once. The chain joins TRBV5-1 to TRBJ1-3; 7 nucleotides agree with TRBD1. CDR1 and CDR2 from the germline V gene are SGHRS and YFSETQ. Trimming cost V 3 bases and J 8 bases; bases outside gene matches: 5. The CDR3 runs to 13 residues. The CDR3 is CASSSRTGDTIYF. CDR3 sequence (DNA): TGCGCCAGCAGCTCGCGCACAGGGGACACCATATATTTT. The variable domain in full, completed from reference TRBV5-1 and TRBJ1-3, reads KAGVTQTPRYLIKTRGQQVTLSCSPISGHRSVSWYQQTPGQGLQFLFEYFSETQRNKGNFPGRFSGRQFSNSRSEMNVSTLELGDSALYLCASSSRTGDTIYFGEGSWLTVV.